The present TCR beta chain was sequenced within a study of beta chain features in type 1 diabetes. Study-wide results and caveats: Among all four CD4+ subsets, Type 1 diabetes patients had TCRB CDR3s that were moderately but significantly shorter.

Trimming stripped 2 bases from V and 0 bases from J, with 8 bases between. This CDR3 has 15 residues. CDR1 is KGHSH and CDR2 is LQKENI in the germline V gene. A few counts support this clone. As yet, its antigen is unknown. Sequencing targeted expressed TCRB transcripts, as all isolated RNA had been reverse transcribed. TCRdb keeps only in-frame clones here, not all; method: immunoSEQ multiplex PCR. The sample contains 300,000 to 400,000 clones, around 10% of which appear only once. Sequences were obtained from naive CD4+ T cells from blood. The source is a woman aged 30 to 39 in good health. The chain carries TRBV18 and TRBJ1-3, with a weak D call TRBD1 (5 bases). CDR3 DNA: TGTGCCAGCTCACCAGGCGGGGGCTCTGGAAACACCATATATTTT. This sequence encodes CASSPGGGSGNTIYF.